This T cell receptor beta chain was captured by sequencing in a study of blood T cell repertoires in COVID-19. As for the study in general: Sources were T cells, B-cell-depleted T cells, or PBMCs; the material itself was cDNA or gDNA.

Across 20 to 25 US areas, participants ranged in age from roughly 18 to 95 years. Allocation to cohorts depended on clinical history reported by the participants. V was cut by 0 bases and J by 5 bases, with 20 bases left in between. CDR1 LGHNT and CDR2 FRNRAP come from the germline V gene. The CDR3 has 18 amino acids. As handled by the study authors: Estimated nucleated cell counts came from reference gene primer amplification. Here immunoSEQ multiplex PCR was the method, and the copy in TCRdb shows in-frame clones only, minus some. V and J calls and clone size are as listed in that table; D and trimming were resolved from the DNA. The data show 210,000 or so clones, over 75% seen once.

The clonotype was recovered from a man aged 25 to 40 with acute COVID-19. The source material was PBMCs or T cells enriched from blood (not recorded which). This rearrangement joins TRBV12-5 to TRBJ2-1, with TRBD2 as a possible D gene (5 bases). CDR3 coding DNA: TGTGCTAGTGGTTTGGTACGGCGGCTGGCGGGCCTCAACAATGAGCAGTTCTTC. Translating it yields CASGLVRRLAGLNNEQFF.